These 21 T cell receptor beta chains were sequenced from one sample in a study of T cell responses to AZD1222 COVID-19 vaccine. Clones were sequenced by immunoSEQ multiplex PCR, and TCRdb holds only the in-frame ones, with some missing. The sample has more than 80,000 clones, 90% seen once; the top ten hold 6.5% to 10%. The sample was peripheral blood, taken 28 days after the second AZD1222 dose. Receptors originate from an adult who received the AZD1222 COVID-19 vaccine.

The V call is TRBV29-1, the J call TRBJ1-1, with 11 bases that match TRBD1. V was clipped by 5 bases and J by 1 base; unmatched bases: 6. This CDR3 comprises 15 residues. Germline CDR1 SQVTM, CDR2 ANQGSEA. DNA for the CDR3: TGCAGCGTTCAGGACAGGGGGCGCGCGAACACTGAAGCTTTCTTT. Amino acids: CSVQDRGRANTEAFF.

A few counts support this clone. One junction end does not reproduce the germline sequence, and a read error may be involved. The genes are TRBV7-7 and TRBJ1-5, with D possibly matching TRBD1 (5 bases). The germline V gene encodes CDR1 SSHAT and CDR2 FNYEAQ (reference sequence). This CDR3 is built from 13 residues. The CDR3 DNA reads as TGTGCTAGCAGCTTAGGTCAGGGACAGCCCCAGCATTTT. Translated, it gives CASSLGQGQPQHF.

The genes are TRBV5-6 and TRBJ1-1; TRBD1 might be the D (6 bases). Deletions cut 0 bases from V and 1 base from J, with 16 bases between. CDR1 SGHDT and CDR2 YYEEEE come from the germline V gene. The CDR3 runs 17 residues. The CDR3 DNA reads as TGTGCCAGCAGCTTGGGAGGCAGGGGCGGGTGGAACACTGAAGCTTTCTTT. Protein: CASSLGGRGGWNTEAFF.

The chain employs TRBV7-2 and TRBJ2-1, with 7 bases identical to TRBD1. With 3 bases clipped from V and 3 bases from J, the junction kept 5 bases outside the gene matches. CDR1 is SGHTA, CDR2 FQGNSA, per germline. The CDR3 loop spans 15 amino acids. The CDR3 DNA reads as TGTGCCAGCAGCTTGGGGACAGCTGTCTACAATGAGCAGTTCTTC. This sequence encodes CASSLGTAVYNEQFF.

Of note for this clone: Compared with germline, one end of the junction differs, possibly owing to a read error. This rearrangement joins TRBV7-7 to TRBJ2-3; 8 bases are a match to TRBD2. The CDR3 has 15 amino acids. Germline V gives CDR1 SSHAT, CDR2 FNYEAQ (reference sequence). This CDR3 reads CASSHGGAGADTQYF. CDR3 coding DNA: TGTGCTAGCAGTCACGGGGGGGCGGGGGCAGATACGCAGTATTTT. Supplemented by reference TRBV7-7 and TRBJ2-3, the full variable domain reads GAGVSQSPRYKVTKRGQDVTLRCDPISSHATLYWYQQALGQGPEFLTYFNYEAQPDKSGLPSDRFSAERPEGSISTLTIQRTEQRDSAMYRCASSHGGAGADTQYFGPGTRLTVL.

This chain connects TRBV7-2 to TRBJ2-7; D ambiguous. V shed 2 bases and J shed 5 bases, with 7 bases lying between them. The CDR3 totals 12 residues. In germline, CDR1 is SGHTA, CDR2 FQGNSA. CDR3 DNA: TGTGCCAGCAGCTTATACGGCAACGAGCAGTACTTC. Amino acid sequence: CASSLYGNEQYF.

The chain uses TRBV3-1 (or the pseudogene TRBV3-2) and TRBJ2-5; D remains ambiguous. Per germline, CDR1 LGHDT and CDR2 YNNKEL (reference sequence). CDR3 length equals 12 residues. V was shortened by 0 bases and J by 4 bases, with 3 bases between the two germline ends. CDR3 sequence: CASSQDLETQYF. The CDR3 DNA reads TGTGCCAGCAGCCAAGACCTAGAGACCCAGTACTTC.

The chain combines TRBV18 with TRBJ1-1, with 10 nucleotides matching TRBD1. V was clipped by 0 bases and J by 6 bases; unmatched bases: 1. The CDR3 is made up of 14 amino acids. Germline loops: CDR1 KGHSH, CDR2 LQKENI. The chain's CDR3 is CASSPPGQGPEAFF. In DNA form, the CDR3 reads TGTGCCAGCTCACCACCGGGACAGGGGCCTGAAGCTTTCTTT. The complete variable domain, with remaining parts taken from reference TRBV18 and TRBJ1-1, reads NAGVMQNPRHLVRRRGQEARLRCSPMKGHSHVYWYRQLPEEGLKFMVYLQKENIIDESGMPKERFSAEFPKEGPSILRIQQVVRGDSAAYFCASSPPGQGPEAFFGQGTRLTVV.

CDR3 sequence (DNA): TGTGCCAGCAGTTTCCGACGGACAAATGAGCAGTTCTTC. Encoded protein: CASSFRRTNEQFF. The chain uses TRBV6-5 and TRBJ2-1, with D possibly being TRBD1 (5 bases). The CDR3 is made up of 13 amino acids. Germline CDR1 is MNHEY and CDR2 is SVGAGI. The V end lost 4 bases, the J end lost 7 bases, and 11 bases lay between the germline ends.

By share of the sample, this clone is medium-sized (0.01 to 0.1%). This chain uses TRBV6-4 with TRBJ1-5; D is uncertain. Trimming left V 5 bases short and J 4 bases short, with 12 bases between. Germline values: CDR1 MRHNA, CDR2 SNTAGT. The CDR3 has 14 residues. CDR3 in DNA: TGTGCCAGCAGTCCCCAACCTGGGAATCAGCCCCAGCATTTT. This gives the protein CASSPQPGNQPQHF.

The chain joins TRBV6-6 to TRBJ1-2, with TRBD1 as a possible D gene (5 bases). CDR3 length: 14 amino acids. V lost 6 bases and J 6 bases, leaving 17 bases between the germline ends. Germline assignment: CDR1 MNHNY and CDR2 SVGAGI (reference sequence). CDR3: CASSPRGERDGYTF. The CDR3 bases are TGTGCCAGCAGCCCCCGGGGGGAGAGAGATGGCTACACCTTC.

V usage is TRBV7-8 and J usage is TRBJ1-3; D ambiguous. Germline V lookup: CDR1 SGHVS, CDR2 FQNEAQ. This CDR3 contains 15 residues. The V end was cut by 5 bases, the J end by 2 bases, with 13 bases between. Here the CDR3 DNA reads TGTGCCAGCAGCAACCTGGGCCAGACTGGAAACACCATATATTTT. It encodes CASSNLGQTGNTIYF.

The J gene is TRBJ2-5, the V gene TRBV28; D is unresolved. V was pared by 4 bases and J by 1 base, with 13 bases between. This CDR3 spans 15 amino acids. From germline, CDR1 is MDHEN and CDR2 SYDVKM. This CDR3 is CASSSPTNSQETQYF. The CDR3 DNA sequence: TGTGCCAGCAGTTCCCCCACCAACAGCCAAGAGACCCAGTACTTC.

The J gene is TRBJ1-2, the V gene TRBV27; D ambiguous. The germline V gene encodes CDR1 MNHEY and CDR2 SMNVEV (reference sequence). The CDR3 consists of 14 residues. Trimming stripped 2 bases from V and 0 bases from J, with 7 bases between. The CDR3 is CASSLKPPNYGYTF. The CDR3 coding sequence is TGTGCCAGCAGTTTAAAACCCCCTAACTATGGCTACACCTTC.

This clone is a singleton in its sample. The rearrangement uses TRBV5-1 and TRBJ2-3, with TRBD2 matching over 8 bases. Germline CDR1 reads SGHRS; CDR2 reads YFSETQ. Trimming cost V 6 bases and J 2 bases; bases outside gene matches: 14. The CDR3 extends over 17 amino acids. The CDR3 spells CASTLSVAGGLTDTQYF. CDR3 nucleotide sequence: TGCGCCAGCACGTTGTCTGTGGCGGGGGGACTCACAGATACGCAGTATTTT.

V gene TRBV2 combines with J gene TRBJ1-2, with TRBD1 matching 8 bases. The V gene end was trimmed by 1 base and the J gene end by 5 bases; junction bases not matched to a gene: 3. The CDR3 totals 14 residues. Germline V gene lookup returns CDR1 SNHLY and CDR2 FYNNEI. Here the CDR3 DNA reads TGTGCCAGCAGTGAAGGGGACAGGACGTATGGCTACACCTTC. Translated: CASSEGDRTYGYTF.

This rearrangement joins TRBV7-8 to TRBJ2-3; TRBD2 is a possible D gene (5 bases). The CDR3 consists of 16 residues. The germline gives CDR1 SGHVS, CDR2 FQNEAQ. Trimming removed 5 bases at V and 0 bases at J, with 15 bases between. The CDR3 region is CASSPRRLTSTDTQYF. CDR3 nucleotides: TGTGCCAGCAGCCCCAGGAGGCTTACTAGCACAGATACGCAGTATTTT.

The chain is built from TRBV5-1 and TRBJ2-4; weak D call: TRBD1 (5 bases). The ends were cut back, 0 bases at V and 2 bases at J, with 12 bases in the middle. The CDR3 covers 16 residues. Per germline, CDR1 SGHRS and CDR2 YFSETQ. The CDR3 protein is CASSLDQGYSKNIQYF. The CDR3 DNA follows: TGCGCCAGCAGCTTGGACCAGGGATATTCCAAAAACATTCAGTACTTC. Based on the CDR3 plus reference TRBV5-1 and TRBJ2-4, the full variable domain is KAGVTQTPRYLIKTRGQQVTLSCSPISGHRSVSWYQQTPGQGLQFLFEYFSETQRNKGNFPGRFSGRQFSNSRSEMNVSTLELGDSALYLCASSLDQGYSKNIQYFGAGTRLSVL.

The rearrangement uses TRBV7-2 and TRBJ1-6, with a tentative D call TRBD1 (5 bases). V lost 10 bases to trimming and J lost 2 bases, with 12 bases between them. This CDR3 spans 14 amino acids. Germline lookup yields CDR1 SGHTA and CDR2 FQGNSA. The CDR3 loop reads CAISGVTYNSPLHF. In DNA, the CDR3 is TGTGCCATCTCGGGGGTTACCTATAATTCACCCCTCCACTTT.

This chain joins TRBV7-8 and TRBJ1-1; D not certain. Deletions cut 4 bases from V and 5 bases from J, with 11 bases between. The germline gives CDR1 SGHVS, CDR2 FQNEAQ. The CDR3 is 13 amino acids. The CDR3 loop reads CASSWGEGTEAFF. The CDR3 bases are TGTGCCAGCAGCTGGGGAGAGGGAACTGAAGCTTTCTTT.

The chain links TRBV9 to TRBJ1-6; TRBD1 agrees at 8 bases. The CDR3 has 16 amino acids. The V segment lost 3 bases and the J segment 0 bases; nucleotides outside the gene matches: 2. Per germline, CDR1 SGDLS and CDR2 YYNGEE. DNA of the CDR3: TGTGCCAGCAGCGGACAGGGGCTCTCCTATAATTCACCCCTCCACTTT. Translation: CASSGQGLSYNSPLHF.